The clone carrying this T cell receptor beta chain was observed at least ten times. Its matching antigen is unknown. TCRdb analysed the RT-PCR reads with MiXCR anew, one entry per CDR3 protein. The sample has 500,000 to 550,000 distinct CDR3 sequences; 6% to 9% are singletons. This entry comes from a study of response to subunit inactivated influenza vaccine. Study observations and caveats: Each seasonal influenza vaccination recruits few new T cells, the authors suggested.

Germline V gives CDR1 SQVTM, CDR2 ANQGSEA. V was trimmed by 4 bases and J by 0 bases, leaving 7 bases between them. The CDR3 runs 13 residues. This TCR was sampled from a man aged 45 to 70 who received an inactivated influenza vaccine. This chain links TRBV29-1 with TRBJ2-1; D perhaps matches TRBD2 (6 bases). Sequencing was performed on PBMCs from blood, taken approximately 25 months after vaccination. CDR3 DNA sequence: TGCAGCGTTGCCGGGGGCTCCTACAATGAGCAGTTCTTC. Translated, it gives CSVAGGSYNEQFF.